This T cell receptor beta chain was recovered during a study of blood T cell repertoires in COVID-19 (TCRdb year 2020). About the study as a whole: Collaborator samples came from the United States, Italy and Spain and covered acute and convalescent phases of COVID-19. The prospective study material was composed of cDNA or gDNA derived from T cells, B-cell-depleted T cells, or PBMCs. Deeply sampled blood TCRbeta repertoires from subjects exposed to, actively infected with, or recovered from COVID-19 were included in the dataset. The repertoires were released in a freely available public database intended as a resource for research on the immune response to SARS-CoV-2. Samples came from the ongoing ImmuneRACE study (first 160 participants) plus 1,254 subjects from 6 global collaborators. A de-identified subject ID, COVID-19 status, age in years and sex were almost always included in the sample metadata. HLA class I and class II types, where available, came from metadata supplied by the sample provider rather than from assay-based typing. Points the paper makes about the study in general: The quantity of clinical and demographic metadata differed by source and by participant and was supplied without curation.

In regard to this clone: Its antigen is unknown. Base qualities were left out, and no much larger clone turns up one base away.

Participants in the prospective study were enrolled through a virtual design, were aged roughly 18 to 95 years, and lived in fewer than 30 United States geographic areas. Cohort assignment in the prospective study relied on participant-reported clinical history from a screening survey and a study questionnaire. ImmuneRACE Cohort 3 recovered participants were defined by two consecutive negative NP/OP PCR tests, healthcare professional clearance, or symptom resolution. In the prospective study, whole blood, serum and a nasopharyngeal or oropharyngeal swab were collected from each participant by mobile phlebotomists. Prospective study participants could optionally give additional blood draws and questionnaires over an approximately two-month period. Prospective study blood samples were shipped either frozen or at room temperature before DNA extraction. TCRbeta CDR3 regions were amplified from genomic DNA using the immunoSEQ Assay, a bias-controlled multiplex PCR. The study's processing was this. Nucleated cell counts per sample were estimated from amplification of reference gene primers within the assay. Sequence reads were collapsed and filtered to measure the absolute abundance of every unique TCRbeta CDR3 rearrangement. For each sample, productive Simpson clonality was calculated as the square root of Simpson's diversity index over productive rearrangements. The immuneACCESS repertoire file appears here via TCRdb, limited to in-frame rearrangements. These files lack a portion of the clones; in checked studies, under half of the deficit traces to unresolved V genes, and the cause of the others is not known. From that table come the V and J calls and clone size; the DNA was used to work out D and trimming. Counted in this sample were 150,000 to 200,000 clones; approximately 85% of them appeared once. The ten biggest clones cover about 8.4% of the sample.

This clonotype was obtained from a young woman who had recovered from COVID-19. The sequenced sample was PBMCs or T cells enriched from blood (not recorded which).

The nucleotide sequence reads as follows: TGTGCCAGCAGCTCGGGATTTCAAGAGACCCAGTACTTC. This yields the protein CASSSGFQETQYF. The rearrangement combines TRBV11-2 with TRBJ2-5; 5 matching bases give a weak D call of TRBD2. The junction shows trimming of 4 bases on V and 2 bases on J, plus 8 bases between the germline ends. Taken from cysteine to phenylalanine, the CDR3 has 13 residues. Only the CDR3 DNA stays, 39 bases, in frame from base 1. The germline V gene sets CDR1 to SGHAT and CDR2 to FQNNGV.